The clone carrying this T cell receptor beta chain appeared a single time. This CDR3 contains 15 residues. V lost 3 bases to trimming and J lost 0 bases, with 8 bases between them. CDR1 is SGHAT and CDR2 is FQNNGV in the germline V gene. Recruitment covered 25 or so US areas and drew participants whose ages spanned roughly 18 to 89 years. Participants reported their clinical history, and cohort assignment relied on those reports. This record belongs to a study of blood T cell repertoires in COVID-19. Study-wide background: Some COVID-19 samples were acute and others convalescent; all came from the United States, Italy and Spain. In each case, the material was cDNA or gDNA derived from T cells, B-cell-depleted T cells, or PBMCs.

Data came from immunoSEQ multiplex PCR; TCRdb stores just in-frame clones and leaves some out. The table records around 300,000 clones, around 90% of them present only once. The sequencing sample was made of PBMCs or T cells enriched from blood (not recorded which). The rearrangement uses TRBV11-2 and TRBJ1-4; D unclear. The origin of this receptor is a woman aged 40 to 50 who had recovered from COVID-19. The CDR3: CASSLRFATNEKLFF. CDR3 DNA sequence: TGTGCCAGCAGCTTGAGGTTTGCAACTAATGAAAAACTGTTTTTT.